These T cell receptor beta chains were read from a single sample in a study of cytotoxic CD8 clonotypes in ibrutinib-treated CLL. Sequencing was performed with immunoSEQ multiplex PCR; in TCRdb, only in-frame clones are kept and a portion is missing. The sample lists some 24,000 clones; 78% were seen once. The sample in question was PBMCs, obtained before ibrutinib treatment. The receptors were sampled from a human donor with chronic lymphocytic leukemia. Both conserved end residues are trimmed from each CDR3.

>TRBJ1-5|TRBV19
ASRRRAGSFNQPQH
>TRBJ2-7|TRBV7-2
ASSLFAYEQY
>TRBJ1-2|TRBV7-2
ASSLNWEGALGYT
>TRBJ2-1|TRBV11-3
ASSPTWASYNEQF
>TRBJ2-1|TRBV15
ATSSTSGAYNEQF
>TRBJ1-6|TRBV6-5
ASSPGQGMGSPLH
>TRBJ1-1|TRBV4-2
ASSQDKGAQDTEAF
>TRBJ2-1|TRBV27
ASRTGTSGSNEQF
>TRBJ2-1|TRBV29-1
SVDRQGGGNEQF
>TRBJ2-5|TRBV28
ASSLYETQY
>TRBJ2-1|TRBV5-1
ASSSKTSGFSNEQF
>TRBJ1-4|TRBV9
ASSGAPGQGFEKLF
>TRBJ1-2|TRBV2
ASSSGGYT
>TRBJ2-7|TRBV6-1
ASSGRLAGATRGSYEQY
>TRBJ2-7|TRBV29-1
SVLGTVYEQY
>TRBJ2-2|TRBV30
AFRQGNTGELF
>TRBJ2-2|TRBV10-3
AISGQGDSGELF
>TRBJ2-7|TRBV18
ASSSLRGGRAYEQY
>TRBJ1-2|TRBV2
ASSGARGYGYT
>TRBJ2-1|TRBV5-4
ASRGASGVIHNEQF
>TRBJ2-7|TRBV28
ASSLLPGQGVSEQY
>TRBJ1-1|TRBV27
ASSEGGQLNTEAF
>TRBJ1-5|TRBV5-1
ASSEGSNQPQH
>TRBJ2-2|TRBV9
ASSVGLPRTSGRGGELF
>TRBJ2-2|TRBV18
ASSPPDSWNSGGELF
>TRBJ2-1|TRBV20-1
SAGQGNEQF
>TRBJ2-3|TRBV21-1
ASSKGPWPAVVRGSYTDTQY
>TRBJ1-4|TRBV5-6
ASSRITGNEKLF
>TRBJ1-4|TRBV19
ASNFRRSNEKLF
>TRBJ1-2|TRBV27
ASSLSGDRGFFWGYT
>TRBJ2-1|TRBV30
AWAQANEQF
>TRBJ2-2|TRBV7-2
ASSLVVGFAGELF
>TRBJ2-1|TRBV19
ASSLGQGNNEQF
>TRBJ2-1|TRBV28
ASSSIDFTSGTGNEQF
>TRBJ1-2|TRBV7-2
ASSSYTPTNSGYT
>TRBJ2-5|TRBV7-6
ASSSTGSGETQY
>TRBJ1-2|TRBV27
ASSPGTGRTGYT
>TRBJ1-1|TRBV18
ASSPSPWEGNTEAF
>TRBJ2-6|TRBV6-6
ASTGAISGANVLT
>TRBJ1-3|TRBV7-6
ASSYTDSSGNTIY
>TRBJ2-1|TRBV7-3
ASSRSLGSKQF
>TRBJ2-1|TRBV11-2
ASRRPNEQF
>TRBJ2-5|TRBV6-9
ASSARRGLGHQY
>TRBJ1-1|TRBV10-3
AISESAMNTEAF
>TRBJ2-1|TRBV2
ASSVLGLTANEQF
>TRBJ1-2|TRBV27
ASSLGGGNYGYT
>TRBJ2-1|TRBV7-2
ASSLALDFHNEQF
>TRBJ1-2|TRBV28
ASTKGQGHYGYT
>TRBJ2-2|TRBV30
AWRGTRAGELF
>TRBJ2-7|TRBV6-1
ASRQAGAYEQY
>TRBJ2-5|TRBV9
ASSVGIEETQY
>TRBJ1-1|TRBV30
AWTSPGFGTEAF
>TRBJ2-1|TRBV2
ASSGGRGLASANEQF
>TRBJ1-1|TRBV6-5
ASSLQGRRTEAF
>TRBJ1-5|TRBV10-3
AISEPGQGNQPQH
>TRBJ2-7|TRBV28
ASSPGAGTDEQY
>TRBJ2-7|TRBV27
ASSEDWTGASEQY